This T cell receptor beta chain is from a study of tumor-infiltrating lymphocytes in primary liver carcinoma (dated by TCRdb to 2017 to 2019). Regarding the research as a whole: A few patients with histopathologically diagnosed primary liver carcinoma underwent surgical resection in China between November 2015 and 2016. Of the five patients (three men and two women, aged 30 to 69 years), four had hepatocellular carcinoma and one had combined HCC and intrahepatic cholangiocarcinoma. Tumors of the five patients were stage T1-T3 N0M0 with maximum diameters of roughly 4.2 to 11 cm. Roughly 3.5 to 8 million productive TCRbeta reads were obtained per sample, and no significant difference in read depth was found between tissue types. For each liver tumor, the study sampled five regions along with adjacent normal tissue and blood, and applied TCRbeta repertoire sequencing, expression microarrays and whole-exome sequencing. A total of roughly 35 specimens from 5 patients underwent TCRbeta repertoire sequencing, comprising roughly 25 tumor regions, 5 adjacent noncancerous liver tissues and 5 peripheral blood samples. Repertoires from technical replicates were highly reproducible, with mean shared-clone rates near 0.89 and correlation coefficients above 0.98. What the work shows at the level of the full study, not this receptor alone: Repertoire overlap was found to be higher between tumor regions (mean approximately 35%) than between tumor-adjacent (approximately 17%) or tumor-blood (around 15%) pairs, consistent with antigen-driven expansion. The study included only five patients, and the authors note findings should be validated in a larger study. Only the TCR beta chain was sequenced, so true repertoire diversity is likely underestimated because unpaired alpha chains were not captured. The top 250 clones made up a significantly larger repertoire fraction in tumors than in blood (p = 0.039). Bulk unsorted samples precluded comparing CD4+ and CD8+ T cell repertoires.

Using a constant-region primer and ProtoScript II reverse transcriptase, TCRbeta-specific cDNA was reverse-transcribed from about 0.45 ug total RNA. TCRbeta libraries were built with three nested multiplex PCR rounds, a slightly modified ARM-PCR procedure. Multiplex TRBV1-TRBV30 forward primers and a Cbeta reverse primer were used in the first two PCR rounds, each of which was run for around 10 cycles. Sample barcodes and Illumina adapters were added in a final 25-cycle PCR with Deep VentR polymerase. Before sequencing, amplicons of 200-500 bp were purified from gel using a QIAquick gel extraction kit. TCRbeta amplicons were sequenced on an Illumina HiSeq 2500 with 250-bp paired-end reads. From the authors' description of their analysis: Quality trimming of reads was performed with Trimmomatic v0.33, and paired reads were merged with FLASH v1.2.11 so that full CDR3 sequences could be recovered. MiGEC v1.2.1b assigned V, D and J germline segments to the rearranged TCRbeta sequences. VDJtools v1.0.0 computed clonotype statistics and Shannon-Wiener diversity indices. To cut down on sampling bias, every analysis after diversity analysis relied on just the 250 most abundant clonotypes from each sample. The public sequencing data were trimmed at Q25 with fastp and processed into clonotypes with MiXCR by TCRdb, which kept only in-frame beta chains. Identical CDR3 protein sequences are pooled into one entry, listed with their most common genes and DNA. TCRdb's processing, not the authors', yielded these V and J calls. The sample table shows 310,000 or so distinct CDR3 sequences, and approximately 65% are seen once. The ten largest clones capture about 6.1% of the sample.

CDR1 is given as SGHAT and CDR2 as FQNNGV, both from the germline V gene. The CDR3 measures 17 amino acids from cysteine to phenylalanine. The only DNA kept is the CDR3, 51 bases in frame from the first base. Blood RNA was extracted from unsorted whole blood with TRIzol reagent; germline DNA came from the DNeasy Blood & Tissue kit. Chronic HBV infection was present in the patients, and the patients were treatment-naive at sampling. Around 3.6 milliliters of peripheral blood were collected into K2EDTA tubes before surgery. Note on this clonotype: The antigen it recognizes is unknown. Compared with germline, one end of the junction differs, possibly owing to a read error.

What was sequenced was peripheral blood. This chain is built from TRBV11-2 and TRBJ2-1, and 7 junction bases match TRBD2. The receptor was derived from a man aged 35 to 55 with primary liver carcinoma and hepatitis B virus infection. The nucleotide sequence reads as follows: TGTGCCAGCAGCTTATTGACTCATACTCGAGCGGGAAATGAGCAGCTCTTC. It translates as CASSLLTHTRAGNEQLF.